Listed below are T cell receptor beta chains from one sample, sequenced in a study of vaccination and CD4 T cells after COVID-19. TCRdb independently ran MiXCR on the PCR reads; one entry per CDR3 protein. The sample has 11,000 to 15,000 distinct CDR3 sequences; 25% to 40% are singletons. The antigens of these receptors remain unknown. The sequences come from CD4+ T cells from blood, cultured in vitro, collected after SARS-CoV-2 vaccination. All receptors come from a human donor who had recovered from COVID-19. Both conserved end residues are part of each CDR3. Fields, in order: CDR3 DNA, CDR3 protein, V gene, J gene, D gene, clone size. A D gene is named only where the DNA matches it firmly. Clone size, where shown, is once, few, many, or a class for clones that have expanded.

cdr3_nt: TGTGCCAGCAGGACCGACAGGGTTTCGGGCTACACCTTC
cdr3_aa: CASRTDRVSGYTF
v_call: TRBV28
j_call: TRBJ1-2
d_call: TRBD1
clone_size: .

cdr3_nt: TGTGCCAGCAGCTCCAGTGTTTTGCTGGAGCAGTACTTC
cdr3_aa: CASSSSVLLEQYF
v_call: TRBV7-2
j_call: TRBJ2-7
d_call: .
clone_size: .

cdr3_nt: TGCAGTGCTAGAGTCGCCTCTGAAGCTTTCTTT
cdr3_aa: CSARVASEAFF
v_call: TRBV20-1
j_call: TRBJ1-1
d_call: .
clone_size: few

cdr3_nt: TGTGCCAGCAACCTATGGGGCACCGGGGAGCTGTTTTTT
cdr3_aa: CASNLWGTGELFF
v_call: TRBV7-3
j_call: TRBJ2-2
d_call: .
clone_size: .

cdr3_nt: TGTGCCAGCAGTCTACGCGAGGGCGGGACAGGAGGAAACACCATATATTTT
cdr3_aa: CASSLREGGTGGNTIYF
v_call: TRBV6-5
j_call: TRBJ1-3
d_call: TRBD1
clone_size: .

cdr3_nt: TGTGCCAGCAGCCCGCGGAGCACCGGGGAGCTGTTTTTT
cdr3_aa: CASSPRSTGELFF
v_call: TRBV7-9
j_call: TRBJ2-2
d_call: .
clone_size: few

cdr3_nt: TGCAGTGCTAGTCCGGCCGGGGGTCATACTGAAGCTTTCTTT
cdr3_aa: CSASPAGGHTEAFF
v_call: TRBV20-1
j_call: TRBJ1-1
d_call: .
clone_size: .

cdr3_nt: TGCAGTGCTCCCCCGGACACCGTGGGACAGCCCCAGCATTTT
cdr3_aa: CSAPPDTVGQPQHF
v_call: TRBV20-1
j_call: TRBJ1-5
d_call: .
clone_size: medium-sized

cdr3_nt: TGTGCCAGCAGTTACTCGACTAGCGGGAATGAGCAGTTCTTC
cdr3_aa: CASSYSTSGNEQFF
v_call: TRBV6-5
j_call: TRBJ2-1
d_call: TRBD2
clone_size: .

cdr3_nt: TGTGCCAGCAGTTACTCCGGGGTTAGCACAGATACGCAGTATTTT
cdr3_aa: CASSYSGVSTDTQYF
v_call: TRBV6-5
j_call: TRBJ2-3
d_call: .
clone_size: few

cdr3_nt: TGTGCCAGCACCCGGGGAGGGGGCGTAAATGAGCAGTTCTTC
cdr3_aa: CASTRGGGVNEQFF
v_call: TRBV7-2
j_call: TRBJ2-1
d_call: .
clone_size: few

cdr3_nt: TGTGCCAGCAGTTCGTTAGTAGCTGGTGGGTCGGATGAGCAGTTCTTC
cdr3_aa: CASSSLVAGGSDEQFF
v_call: TRBV6-5
j_call: TRBJ2-1
d_call: .
clone_size: .

cdr3_nt: TGTGCCAGCAGTTCCCGACAGGGAAGGGAAAAACTGTTTTTT
cdr3_aa: CASSSRQGREKLFF
v_call: TRBV27
j_call: TRBJ1-4
d_call: TRBD1
clone_size: .

cdr3_nt: TGCAGTGCTAGACCCAACTATGGCTACACCTTC
cdr3_aa: CSARPNYGYTF
v_call: TRBV20-1
j_call: TRBJ1-2
d_call: .
clone_size: few

cdr3_nt: TGTGCCAGCAGTGCTCATTCCGGGACTAGCGGGCAAGAGACCCAGTACTTC
cdr3_aa: CASSAHSGTSGQETQYF
v_call: TRBV6-1
j_call: TRBJ2-5
d_call: TRBD2
clone_size: .

cdr3_nt: TGTGCCAGCAGTACCTCCAAACAAGGGGGCAATCAGCCCCAGCATTTT
cdr3_aa: CASSTSKQGGNQPQHF
v_call: TRBV28
j_call: TRBJ1-5
d_call: .
clone_size: few

cdr3_nt: TGTGCCAGCAGTGTGTGCGGACCCCAGCATTTT
cdr3_aa: CASSVCGPQHF
v_call: TRBV6-4
j_call: TRBJ1-5
d_call: .
clone_size: few

cdr3_nt: TGTGCCAGCAGCGGACGGGCAGTTCTTTCCACTGAAGCTTTCTTT
cdr3_aa: CASSGRAVLSTEAFF
v_call: TRBV7-2
j_call: TRBJ1-1
d_call: .
clone_size: few

cdr3_nt: TGCAGCGCCAGACAGAGGAACTATGGCTACACCTTC
cdr3_aa: CSARQRNYGYTF
v_call: TRBV29-1
j_call: TRBJ1-2
d_call: .
clone_size: few

cdr3_nt: TGTGTCAGCAGTGGGACAGGCAAGGGTAATTCACCCCTCCACTTT
cdr3_aa: CVSSGTGKGNSPLHF
v_call: TRBV28
j_call: TRBJ1-6
d_call: TRBD1
clone_size: once

cdr3_nt: TGCGCCAGCAGCCAAGGAGAGGTAGATACGCAGTATTTT
cdr3_aa: CASSQGEVDTQYF
v_call: TRBV4-1
j_call: TRBJ2-3
d_call: .
clone_size: .

cdr3_nt: TGTGCCAGCAGCCCCCAGGGATTGGGGGAGCAGTTCTTC
cdr3_aa: CASSPQGLGEQFF
v_call: TRBV11-3
j_call: TRBJ2-1
d_call: .
clone_size: .

cdr3_nt: TGTGCCAGCACCACAGGGGATACCAAAAACATTCAGTACTTC
cdr3_aa: CASTTGDTKNIQYF
v_call: TRBV6-1
j_call: TRBJ2-4
d_call: TRBD1
clone_size: few

cdr3_nt: TGTGCCAGCACTGGGGGGTATGGCAATCAGCCCCAGCATTTT
cdr3_aa: CASTGGYGNQPQHF
v_call: TRBV18
j_call: TRBJ1-5
d_call: .
clone_size: few

cdr3_nt: TGTGCCAGCAGTTACCCCGGGAGGGGGCGGACAGATACGCAGTATTTT
cdr3_aa: CASSYPGRGRTDTQYF
v_call: TRBV6-2/TRBV6-3
j_call: TRBJ2-3
d_call: .
clone_size: few

cdr3_nt: TGTGCCAACCCAGGGGAGGGTCGGGCAGATACGCAGTATTTT
cdr3_aa: CANPGEGRADTQYF
v_call: TRBV6-2/TRBV6-3
j_call: TRBJ2-3
d_call: .
clone_size: large

cdr3_nt: TGTGCCAGCAGTTTATGGGAGGGGGCCCACTATGGCTACACCTTC
cdr3_aa: CASSLWEGAHYGYTF
v_call: TRBV12-3/TRBV12-4
j_call: TRBJ1-2
d_call: TRBD1
clone_size: .

cdr3_nt: TGCGCCAGCAGCCACGTGGGGGTGGGTTCTAGCGGGAGGGCGAGGGATACGCAGTATTTT
cdr3_aa: CASSHVGVGSSGRARDTQYF
v_call: TRBV4-1
j_call: TRBJ2-3
d_call: TRBD2
clone_size: .

cdr3_nt: TGTGCCAGCAGATTCGGACAGTCGGATGGCTACACCTTC
cdr3_aa: CASRFGQSDGYTF
v_call: TRBV6-1
j_call: TRBJ1-2
d_call: .
clone_size: .

cdr3_nt: TGCGCCAGCAGGGGACTAGCGGGAGATCAGCAGTATTTT
cdr3_aa: CASRGLAGDQQYF
v_call: TRBV10-2
j_call: TRBJ2-3
d_call: TRBD2
clone_size: few

cdr3_nt: TGTGCCAGCAGCCAAGATCGGGGGGGGGAAGAGACCCAGTACTTC
cdr3_aa: CASSQDRGGEETQYF
v_call: TRBV4-2
j_call: TRBJ2-5
d_call: TRBD2
clone_size: few

cdr3_nt: TGTGCCAGTAGATTAGATCAGACCAACTATGGCTACACCTTC
cdr3_aa: CASRLDQTNYGYTF
v_call: TRBV19
j_call: TRBJ1-2
d_call: .
clone_size: large

cdr3_nt: TGTGCCAGCACTGGACAGAAAGGGGTCGGGTCCTCCGAGCAGTACTTC
cdr3_aa: CASTGQKGVGSSEQYF
v_call: TRBV12-3/TRBV12-4
j_call: TRBJ2-7
d_call: .
clone_size: .

cdr3_nt: TGTGCCAGCAGTTTACGTCTAGCGGGAGGGGTCGGGGAGCTGTTTTTT
cdr3_aa: CASSLRLAGGVGELFF
v_call: TRBV28
j_call: TRBJ2-2
d_call: TRBD2
clone_size: few

cdr3_nt: TGTGCCAGCAGCTCCTTGGGGGCAGGGAAACTCTCTGGAAACACCATATATTTT
cdr3_aa: CASSSLGAGKLSGNTIYF
v_call: TRBV7-9
j_call: TRBJ1-3
d_call: .
clone_size: .

cdr3_nt: TGTGCCAGTACCACGAGCCGGGACAGAAACAATCAGCCCCAGCATTTT
cdr3_aa: CASTTSRDRNNQPQHF
v_call: TRBV19
j_call: TRBJ1-5
d_call: TRBD1
clone_size: .

cdr3_nt: TGTGCCAGCAGTTACATTCAGACAGGGAGCTATGGCTACACCTTC
cdr3_aa: CASSYIQTGSYGYTF
v_call: TRBV6-5
j_call: TRBJ1-2
d_call: TRBD1
clone_size: large

cdr3_nt: TGTGCCAGCAGCTTACTGTCGGGGCAAGGAGAGACCCAGTGCTTC
cdr3_aa: CASSLLSGQGETQCF
v_call: TRBV7-9
j_call: TRBJ2-5
d_call: .
clone_size: once

cdr3_nt: TGTGCCAGCAGCCACCCCTGGGGACTAGCGGGAGGAGGGGAGACCCAGTACTTC
cdr3_aa: CASSHPWGLAGGGETQYF
v_call: TRBV6-2/TRBV6-3
j_call: TRBJ2-5
d_call: TRBD2
clone_size: .

cdr3_nt: TGCGCCAGCAGCTTGACAGGGGCCACTGAAGCTTTCTTT
cdr3_aa: CASSLTGATEAFF
v_call: TRBV5-1
j_call: TRBJ1-1
d_call: TRBD1
clone_size: .

cdr3_nt: TGTGCCAGCAGTTTAGGTTTCTGGGCAGGGGGCTCGCCCCAAGAGACCCAGTACTTC
cdr3_aa: CASSLGFWAGGSPQETQYF
v_call: TRBV27
j_call: TRBJ2-5
d_call: TRBD1
clone_size: .

cdr3_nt: TGCGCCAGCAGCCAAGGAAGGCTCCCCGGACGCATCAATCAGCCCCAGCATTTT
cdr3_aa: CASSQGRLPGRINQPQHF
v_call: TRBV4-1
j_call: TRBJ1-5
d_call: .
clone_size: .

cdr3_nt: TGTGCCAGCAGCCTTCAGAGGATAGTGCAAGAGACCCAGTACTTC
cdr3_aa: CASSLQRIVQETQYF
v_call: TRBV7-2
j_call: TRBJ2-5
d_call: .
clone_size: .

cdr3_nt: TGTGCCAGCAGCCGGCCAGTGACAGTAACCACCGGGGAGCTGTTTTTT
cdr3_aa: CASSRPVTVTTGELFF
v_call: TRBV7-9
j_call: TRBJ2-2
d_call: .
clone_size: few

cdr3_nt: TGTGCACACTACTTCCTCGTCCCCGGGGCAGATACGCAGTATTTT
cdr3_aa: CAHYFLVPGADTQYF
v_call: TRBV21-1
j_call: TRBJ2-3
d_call: .
clone_size: few

cdr3_nt: TGTGCCAGCGGCCGTATCATTGGGTGTCCGCAGCCCCAGCATTTT
cdr3_aa: CASGRIIGCPQPQHF
v_call: TRBV21-1
j_call: TRBJ1-5
d_call: .
clone_size: few

cdr3_nt: TGTGCCAGCAGCTCAATTCAGGGGTCCCCCAGCTCTGGGGCCAACGTCCTGACTTTC
cdr3_aa: CASSSIQGSPSSGANVLTF
v_call: TRBV6-1
j_call: TRBJ2-6
d_call: .
clone_size: few

cdr3_nt: TGTGCCAGCAGTAATATTAACAGGGGGCTGAGCTATGGCTACACCTTC
cdr3_aa: CASSNINRGLSYGYTF
v_call: TRBV12-3/TRBV12-4
j_call: TRBJ1-2
d_call: TRBD1
clone_size: few

cdr3_nt: TGCGCCAGCAGCCAAGATAGGTCTGTCGTCACTGAAGCTTTCTTT
cdr3_aa: CASSQDRSVVTEAFF
v_call: TRBV4-3
j_call: TRBJ1-1
d_call: .
clone_size: .

cdr3_nt: TGTGCCAGCCGCGGGTGGTATGGCTACACCTTC
cdr3_aa: CASRGWYGYTF
v_call: TRBV28
j_call: TRBJ1-2
d_call: .
clone_size: .